The entry below gives a single T cell receptor (beta chain) sequence along with its context. No antigen is known for it. CDR1 and CDR2 (germline): MNHEY, SMNVEV (reference sequence). Trimming removed 4 bases at V and 2 bases at J, with 11 bases between. The CDR3 spans 14 residues. The source of the sample is a study of CD8 T cells in ankylosing spondylitis. General study points: Researchers reportedly found disease-linked clones significantly enriched in matched ankylosing spondylitis synovial fluid.

TCRdb re-called the 5' RACE reads with MiXCR, one entry per CDR3 protein. Here the sample spans approximately 200,000 distinct CDR3 sequences, over 10% being singletons. The rearrangement uses TRBV27 and TRBJ1-2; weak D call: TRBD1 (6 bases). The receptor comes from a female donor with ankylosing spondylitis or in good health (not recorded which). The sample consisted of blood, either unsorted or a sorted T cell fraction (not recorded which). The CDR3 region is CASSSYRENYGYTF. CDR3 DNA: TGTGCCAGCAGTTCGTACAGGGAAAACTATGGCTACACCTTC.